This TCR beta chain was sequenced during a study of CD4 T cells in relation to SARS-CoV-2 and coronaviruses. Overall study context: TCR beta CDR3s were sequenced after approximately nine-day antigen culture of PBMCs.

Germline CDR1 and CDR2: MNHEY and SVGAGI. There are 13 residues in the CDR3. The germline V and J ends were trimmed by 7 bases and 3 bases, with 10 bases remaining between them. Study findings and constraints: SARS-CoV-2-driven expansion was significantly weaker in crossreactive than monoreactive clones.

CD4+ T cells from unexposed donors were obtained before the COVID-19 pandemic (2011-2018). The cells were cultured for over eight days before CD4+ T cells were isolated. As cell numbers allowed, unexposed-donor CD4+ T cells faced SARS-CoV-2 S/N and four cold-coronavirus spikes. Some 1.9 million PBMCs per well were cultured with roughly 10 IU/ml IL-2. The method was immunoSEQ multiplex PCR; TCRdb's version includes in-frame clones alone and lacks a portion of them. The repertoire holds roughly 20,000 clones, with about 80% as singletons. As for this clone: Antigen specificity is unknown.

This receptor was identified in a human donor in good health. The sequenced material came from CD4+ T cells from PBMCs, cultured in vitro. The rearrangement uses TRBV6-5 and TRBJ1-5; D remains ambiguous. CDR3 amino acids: CASIAGNNQPQHF. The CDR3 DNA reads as TGTGCCAGCATTGCCGGGAACAATCAGCCCCAGCATTTT.